The T cell receptor beta chain under discussion was sequenced for a study of cytomegalovirus exposure and HLA in healthy donors. Study results and limitations: Analyzed later, association rates of TCRs varied across HLA loci, with DRB1 most and HLA-C fewest.

Unrecorded immune exposures were likely, despite nominal health at sampling. PCR primers comprised 60 Vbeta and 13 Jbeta primers. Assay: immunoSEQ multiplex PCR; the TCRdb copy retains only in-frame clones and omits some. The data hold around 120,000 clones, with approximately 80% observed a single time. Concerning this clone itself: Its antigen is unknown.

Trimming took 1 base from V and 6 from J, leaving 11 bases between them. The CDR3 extends over 13 amino acids. Per germline, CDR1 SGHKS and CDR2 YYEKEE (reference sequence). This receptor was identified in a male donor in good health and CMV-seronegative. Sequencing used PBMCs. This rearrangement joins TRBV5-5 to TRBJ2-7; D not certain. CDR3 sequence: CASSLKTPSEQYF. DNA for the CDR3: TGTGCCAGCAGCTTGAAGACTCCCTCCGAGCAGTACTTC. The variable domain in full, completed from reference TRBV5-5 and TRBJ2-7, reads DAGVTQSPTHLIKTRGQQVTLRCSPISGHKSVSWYQQVLGQGPQFIFQYYEKEERGRGNFPDRFSARQFPNYSSELNVNALLLGDSALYLCASSLKTPSEQYFGPGTRLTVT.